This entry describes one TCR beta chain. Its specificity is not known. Germline V gene sequence: CDR1 SGHNT, CDR2 YENEEA. After removal of 3 bases from V and 1 base from J, the junction contained 15 bases not matched to a gene. This CDR3 is 18 amino acids long. Libraries were prepared by immunoSEQ multiplex PCR; TCRdb keeps only in-frame clonotypes and omits some of them. The sample has more than 90,000 clones, around nine tenths seen once. The data were taken from a study of T cell responses to AZD1222 COVID-19 vaccine. Overall study results and limits: Clonal diversity was possibly underestimated; the donors were predominantly white British and more often female.

The receptor's source is an adult who received the AZD1222 COVID-19 vaccine. The starting material was peripheral blood, obtained 28 days after the second AZD1222 dose. The chain is built from TRBV11-3 and TRBJ2-7; 7 positions agree with TRBD2. DNA of the CDR3: TGTGCCAGCAGCTTGATGGGACCAGGGACTATCCCTTCCTACGAGCAGTACTTC. Protein: CASSLMGPGTIPSYEQYF.